This T cell receptor beta chain was captured by sequencing in a study of Graves' ophthalmopathy and Graves' hyperthyroidism. Study details: A follow-up of 18 months without ophthalmopathy meant that hyperthyroidism was stable. Broader study findings: With over 85% sensitivity and roughly 76% specificity, a 13-signature model separated ophthalmopathy from stable hyperthyroidism.

The CDR3 loop spans 13 amino acids. The germline V gene has CDR1 SGHNT and CDR2 YYREEE (reference sequence). V lost 4 bases and J lost 6; bases outside the gene matches: 3. This clonotype was found many times. What it binds is unknown. Amplified material comprised TCR beta CDR3 regions derived from RNA transcripts. HTBI-primed first-round RT-PCR preceded second-round multiplex PCR. TCRdb analysed the multiplex PCR reads with MiXCR anew, one entry per CDR3 protein. The table records over a million distinct CDR3 sequences, less than 45% of them present only once. V usage is TRBV5-4 and J usage is TRBJ1-5; 8 bases agree with TRBD1. This clonotype originated in an adult man with Graves' hyperthyroidism. The sequenced material came from peripheral blood or thyroid tissue (not recorded which). CDR3 residues: CASSEGQAQPQHF. The CDR3 region has the DNA TGTGCCAGCAGCGAGGGACAGGCTCAGCCCCAGCATTTT.